This T cell receptor beta chain was profiled in a study of blood T cells in healthy people across ages. Using a J-beta primer mix together with a sample-barcoded 5' primer, a second PCR was run for about 6 to 11 cycles. TCRdb re-derived calls from the 5' RACE reads in MiXCR, one entry per CDR3 protein. This table holds 1.5 million to 2 million distinct CDR3 sequences, just under 50% found once. In this sample, this clonotype turned up many times. J gave up 3 bases and V 6 bases, and 2 bases lay outside the gene matches. Germline V gene data show CDR1 as SGHTA and CDR2 as FQGNSA. CDR3 length: 14 residues. Each sample had at least 6.5 million PBMCs isolated.

The clonotype originates from a woman in her thirties or forties in good health. The gene calls are TRBV7-2 and TRBJ2-3; 11 bases line up with TRBD2. Material: blood. The CDR3 loop reads CASRIAGGTDTQYF. The CDR3 nucleotides read TGTGCCAGCAGGATAGCGGGGGGGACAGATACGCAGTATTTT.